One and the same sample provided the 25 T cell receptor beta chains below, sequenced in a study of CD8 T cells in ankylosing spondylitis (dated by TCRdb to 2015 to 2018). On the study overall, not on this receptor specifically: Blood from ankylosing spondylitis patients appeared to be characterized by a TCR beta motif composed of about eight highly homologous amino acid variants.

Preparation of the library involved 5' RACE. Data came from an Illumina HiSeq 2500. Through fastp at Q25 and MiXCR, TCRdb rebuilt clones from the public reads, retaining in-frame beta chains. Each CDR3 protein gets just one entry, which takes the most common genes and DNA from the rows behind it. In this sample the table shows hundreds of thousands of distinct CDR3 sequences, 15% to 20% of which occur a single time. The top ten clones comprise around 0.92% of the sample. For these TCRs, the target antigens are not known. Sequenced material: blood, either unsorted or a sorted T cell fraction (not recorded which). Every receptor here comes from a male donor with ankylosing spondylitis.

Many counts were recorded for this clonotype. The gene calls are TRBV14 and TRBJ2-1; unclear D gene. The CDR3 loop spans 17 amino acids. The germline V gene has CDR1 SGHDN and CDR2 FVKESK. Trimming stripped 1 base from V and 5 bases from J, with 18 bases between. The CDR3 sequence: CASSQAKSRSQNNEQFF. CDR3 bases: TGTGCCAGCAGCCAAGCTAAGAGCCGGTCCCAGAACAATGAGCAGTTCTTC.

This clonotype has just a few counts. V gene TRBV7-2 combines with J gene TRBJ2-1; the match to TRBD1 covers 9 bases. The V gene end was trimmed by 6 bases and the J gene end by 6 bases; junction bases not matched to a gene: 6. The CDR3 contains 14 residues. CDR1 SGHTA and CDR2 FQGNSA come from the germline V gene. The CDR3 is CASRHGDRANEQFF. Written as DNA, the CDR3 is TGTGCCAGCAGGCACGGGGACAGGGCCAATGAGCAGTTCTTC. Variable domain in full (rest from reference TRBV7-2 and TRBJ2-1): GAGVSQSPSNKVTEKGKDVELRCDPISGHTALYWYRQSLGQGLEFLIYFQGNSAPDKSGLPSDRFSAERTGGSVSTLTIQRTQQEDSAVYLCASRHGDRANEQFFGPGTRLTVL.

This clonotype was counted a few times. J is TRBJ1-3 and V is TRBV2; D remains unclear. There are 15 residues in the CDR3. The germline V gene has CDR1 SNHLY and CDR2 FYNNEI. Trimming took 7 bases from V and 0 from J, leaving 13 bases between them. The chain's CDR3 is CASTSDGVSGNTIYF. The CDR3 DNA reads TGTGCCAGCACCTCGGACGGGGTCTCTGGAAACACCATATATTTT.

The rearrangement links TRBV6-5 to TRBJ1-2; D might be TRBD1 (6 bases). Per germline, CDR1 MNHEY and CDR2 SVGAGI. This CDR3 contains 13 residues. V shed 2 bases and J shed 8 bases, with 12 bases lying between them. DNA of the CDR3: TGTGCCAGCAGTTACCAGACAGGCTCGGGCTACACCTTC. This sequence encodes CASSYQTGSGYTF.

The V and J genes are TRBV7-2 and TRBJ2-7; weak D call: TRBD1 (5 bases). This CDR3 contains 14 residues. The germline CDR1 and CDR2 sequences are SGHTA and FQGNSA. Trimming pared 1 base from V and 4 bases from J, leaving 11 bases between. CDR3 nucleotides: TGTGCCAGCAGCTTAGACGCAGGGTGGTACGAGCAGTACTTC. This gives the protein CASSLDAGWYEQYF.

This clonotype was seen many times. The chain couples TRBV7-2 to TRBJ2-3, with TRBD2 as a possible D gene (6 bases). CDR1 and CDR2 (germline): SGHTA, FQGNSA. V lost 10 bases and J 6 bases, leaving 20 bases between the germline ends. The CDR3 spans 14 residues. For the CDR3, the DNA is TGTGCCACCTCCGGAGGGGCAGTTCGGGATACGCAGTATTTT. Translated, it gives CATSGGAVRDTQYF.

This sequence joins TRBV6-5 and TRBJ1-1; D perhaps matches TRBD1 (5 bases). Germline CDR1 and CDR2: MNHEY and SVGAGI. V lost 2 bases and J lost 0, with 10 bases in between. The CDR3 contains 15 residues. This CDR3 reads CASSYGGAMNTEAFF. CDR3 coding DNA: TGTGCCAGCAGTTACGGGGGAGCTATGAACACTGAAGCTTTCTTT.

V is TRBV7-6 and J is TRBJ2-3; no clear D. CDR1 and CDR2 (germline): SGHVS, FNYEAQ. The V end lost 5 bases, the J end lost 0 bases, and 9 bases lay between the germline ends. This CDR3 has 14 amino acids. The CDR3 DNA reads TGTGCCAGCAGCCGAGGCTACAGCACAGATACGCAGTATTTT. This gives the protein CASSRGYSTDTQYF.

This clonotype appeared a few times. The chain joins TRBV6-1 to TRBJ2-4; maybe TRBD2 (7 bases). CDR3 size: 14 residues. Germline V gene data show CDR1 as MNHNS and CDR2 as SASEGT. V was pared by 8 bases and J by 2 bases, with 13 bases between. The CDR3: CASAWGGTKNIQYF. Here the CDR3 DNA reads TGTGCCAGCGCCTGGGGGGGCACCAAAAACATTCAGTACTTC.

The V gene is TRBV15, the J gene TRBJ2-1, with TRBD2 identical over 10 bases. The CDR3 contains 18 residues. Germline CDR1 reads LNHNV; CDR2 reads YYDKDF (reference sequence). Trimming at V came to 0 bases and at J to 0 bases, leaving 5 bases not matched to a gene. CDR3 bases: TGTGCCACCAGCAGAGAGCCACTAGCGGGGAACTCCTACAATGAGCAGTTCTTC. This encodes CATSREPLAGNSYNEQFF.

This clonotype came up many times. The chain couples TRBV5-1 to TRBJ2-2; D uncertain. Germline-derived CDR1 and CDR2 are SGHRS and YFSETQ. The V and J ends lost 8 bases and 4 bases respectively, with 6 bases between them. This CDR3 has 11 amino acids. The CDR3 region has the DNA TGCGCCAGTCATAGCACCGGGGAGCTGTTTTTT. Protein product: CASHSTGELFF.

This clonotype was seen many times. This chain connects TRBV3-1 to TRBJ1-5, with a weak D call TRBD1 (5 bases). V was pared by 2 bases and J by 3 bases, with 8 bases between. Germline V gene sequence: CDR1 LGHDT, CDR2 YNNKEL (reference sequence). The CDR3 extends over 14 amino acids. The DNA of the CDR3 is TGTGCCAGCAGCCAATCAGGGAACAATCAGCCCCAGCATTTT. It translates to CASSQSGNNQPQHF.

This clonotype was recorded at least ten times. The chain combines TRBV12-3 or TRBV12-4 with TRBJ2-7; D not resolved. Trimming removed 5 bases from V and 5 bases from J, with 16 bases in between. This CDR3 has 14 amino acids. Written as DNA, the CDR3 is TGTGCCAGCAGTACCTCCGTACACCGCAACGAGCAGTACTTC. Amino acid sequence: CASSTSVHRNEQYF.

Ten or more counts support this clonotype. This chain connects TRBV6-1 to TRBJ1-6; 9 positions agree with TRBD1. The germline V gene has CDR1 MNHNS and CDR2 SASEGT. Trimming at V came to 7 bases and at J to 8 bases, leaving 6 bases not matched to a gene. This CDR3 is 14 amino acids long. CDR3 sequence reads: CASNGDRAYSPLHF. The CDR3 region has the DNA TGTGCCAGCAACGGGGACAGGGCCTATTCACCCCTCCACTTT.

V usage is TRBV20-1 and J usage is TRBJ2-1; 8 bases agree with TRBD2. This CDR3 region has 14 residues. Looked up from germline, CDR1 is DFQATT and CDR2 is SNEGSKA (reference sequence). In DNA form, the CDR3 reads TGCAGCGCCGAGCGGGAGCCCAAATACAATGAGCAGTTCTTC. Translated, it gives CSAEREPKYNEQFF.

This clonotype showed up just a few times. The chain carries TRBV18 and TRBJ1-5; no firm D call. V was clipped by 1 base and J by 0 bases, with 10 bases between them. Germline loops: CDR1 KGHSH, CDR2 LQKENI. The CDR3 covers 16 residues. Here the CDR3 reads CASSPRRQDSNQPQHF. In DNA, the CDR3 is TGTGCCAGCTCACCACGGAGGCAGGATAGCAATCAGCCCCAGCATTTT.

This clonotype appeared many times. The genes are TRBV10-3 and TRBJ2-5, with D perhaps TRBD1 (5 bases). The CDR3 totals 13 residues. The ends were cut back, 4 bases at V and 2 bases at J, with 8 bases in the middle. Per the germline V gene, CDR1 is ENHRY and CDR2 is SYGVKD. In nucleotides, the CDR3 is TGTGCCATCAGTGTCACAGGTCAAGAGACCCAGTACTTC. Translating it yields CAISVTGQETQYF.

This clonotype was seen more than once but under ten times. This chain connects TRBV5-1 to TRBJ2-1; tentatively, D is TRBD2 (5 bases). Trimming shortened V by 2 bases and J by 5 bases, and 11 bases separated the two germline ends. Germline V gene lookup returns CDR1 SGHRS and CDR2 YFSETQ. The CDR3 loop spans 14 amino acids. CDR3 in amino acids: CASSFGNGNNEQFF. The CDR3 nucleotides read TGCGCCAGCAGCTTCGGGAACGGGAACAATGAGCAGTTCTTC.

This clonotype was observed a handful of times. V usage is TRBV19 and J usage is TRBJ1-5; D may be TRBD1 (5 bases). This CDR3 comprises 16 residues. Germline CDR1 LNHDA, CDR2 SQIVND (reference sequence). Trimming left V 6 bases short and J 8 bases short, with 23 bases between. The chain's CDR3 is CASSPSGPNPWEPQHF. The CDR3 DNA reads TGTGCCAGTAGCCCTTCGGGACCCAACCCTTGGGAGCCCCAGCATTTT.

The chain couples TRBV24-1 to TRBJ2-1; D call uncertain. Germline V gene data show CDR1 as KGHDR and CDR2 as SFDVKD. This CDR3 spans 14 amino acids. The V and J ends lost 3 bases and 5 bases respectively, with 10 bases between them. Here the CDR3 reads CATSDERPNNEQFF. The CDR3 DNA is TGTGCCACCAGTGATGAGAGGCCTAACAATGAGCAGTTCTTC.

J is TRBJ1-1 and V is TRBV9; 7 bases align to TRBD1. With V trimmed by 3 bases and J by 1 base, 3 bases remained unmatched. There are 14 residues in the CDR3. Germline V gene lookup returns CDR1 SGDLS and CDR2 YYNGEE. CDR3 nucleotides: TGTGCCAGCAGCGCCAGACAGGGGAACACTGAAGCTTTCTTT. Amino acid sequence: CASSARQGNTEAFF.

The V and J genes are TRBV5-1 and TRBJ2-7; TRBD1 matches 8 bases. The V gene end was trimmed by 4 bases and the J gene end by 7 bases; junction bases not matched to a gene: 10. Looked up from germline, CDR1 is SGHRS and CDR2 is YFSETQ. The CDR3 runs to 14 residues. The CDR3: CASSVTGALQEQYF. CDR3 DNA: TGCGCCAGCAGCGTGACAGGGGCCCTTCAGGAGCAGTACTTC.

This CDR3 reads CSAVGGSGETQYF. The CDR3, as DNA: TGCAGTGCTGTGGGAGGAAGTGGAGAGACCCAGTACTTC. This chain joins TRBV20-1 and TRBJ2-5; D might be TRBD2 (6 bases). Between the trimmed V and J ends, which lost 5 bases and 4 bases, there was a span of 14 bases. The length of the CDR3 is 13 residues. CDR1 and CDR2 from the germline V gene are DFQATT and SNEGSKA (reference sequence).

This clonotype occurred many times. CDR3 in DNA: TGTGCCAGCAGGGGGACAGCATTTAATCAGCCCCAGCATTTT. Protein product: CASRGTAFNQPQHF. The rearrangement uses TRBV2 and TRBJ1-5, with 7 bases lining up with TRBD1. The trim removed 6 bases at V and 4 bases at J, leaving 6 bases unmatched. The CDR3 is 14 residues long. CDR1 and CDR2 from the germline V gene are SNHLY and FYNNEI.

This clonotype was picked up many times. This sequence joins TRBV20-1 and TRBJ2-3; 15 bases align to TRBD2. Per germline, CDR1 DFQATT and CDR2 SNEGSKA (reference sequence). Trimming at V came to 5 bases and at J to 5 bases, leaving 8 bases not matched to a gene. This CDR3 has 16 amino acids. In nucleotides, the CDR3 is TGCAGTGCTGAGACTGGGACTAGCGGGAGGCAAGATACGCAGTATTTT. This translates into CSAETGTSGRQDTQYF.